Reported below is one T cell receptor beta chain. CDR1 and CDR2 from the germline V gene are LNHDA and SQIVND (reference sequence). Trimming took off 7 bases at V and 4 bases at J, with 8 bases between the two ends. The length of the CDR3 is 12 residues. The sample belongs to a study of blood T cell repertoires in COVID-19. As processed by the authors: Estimation of nucleated cell counts was performed using reference gene primer amplification. Data came from immunoSEQ multiplex PCR; TCRdb stores just in-frame clones and leaves some out. V and J calls and clone size follow that table, whereas D and trimming were derived from the DNA. The table has 190,000 or so clones, less than 85% seen once.

This chain links TRBV19 with TRBJ1-5; possible D gene TRBD1, 5 bases. The TCR comes from a man over 45 who had recovered from COVID-19. Sequenced material: peripheral blood. As DNA, the CDR3 is TGTGCCAGTAAAGGGGTAAATCAGCCCCAGCATTTT. Amino acids: CASKGVNQPQHF.